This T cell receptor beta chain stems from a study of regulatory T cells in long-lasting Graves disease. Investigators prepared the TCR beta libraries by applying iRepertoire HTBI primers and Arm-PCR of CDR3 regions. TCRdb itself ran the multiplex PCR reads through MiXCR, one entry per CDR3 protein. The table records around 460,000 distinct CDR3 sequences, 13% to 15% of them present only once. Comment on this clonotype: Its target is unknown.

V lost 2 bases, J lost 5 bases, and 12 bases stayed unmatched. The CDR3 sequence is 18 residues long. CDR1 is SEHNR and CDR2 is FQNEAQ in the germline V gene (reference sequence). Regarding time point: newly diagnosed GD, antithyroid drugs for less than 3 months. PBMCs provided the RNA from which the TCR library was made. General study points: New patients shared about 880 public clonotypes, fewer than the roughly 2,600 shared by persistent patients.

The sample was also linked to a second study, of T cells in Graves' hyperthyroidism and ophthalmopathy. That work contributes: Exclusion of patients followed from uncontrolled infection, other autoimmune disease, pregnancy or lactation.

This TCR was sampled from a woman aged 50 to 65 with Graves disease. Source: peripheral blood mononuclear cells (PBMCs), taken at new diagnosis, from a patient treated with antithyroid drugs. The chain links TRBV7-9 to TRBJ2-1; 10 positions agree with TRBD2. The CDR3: CASSLTSRPSGRDNEQFF. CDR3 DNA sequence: TGTGCCAGCAGCTTAACCTCCCGGCCTAGCGGGAGAGACAATGAGCAGTTCTTC.